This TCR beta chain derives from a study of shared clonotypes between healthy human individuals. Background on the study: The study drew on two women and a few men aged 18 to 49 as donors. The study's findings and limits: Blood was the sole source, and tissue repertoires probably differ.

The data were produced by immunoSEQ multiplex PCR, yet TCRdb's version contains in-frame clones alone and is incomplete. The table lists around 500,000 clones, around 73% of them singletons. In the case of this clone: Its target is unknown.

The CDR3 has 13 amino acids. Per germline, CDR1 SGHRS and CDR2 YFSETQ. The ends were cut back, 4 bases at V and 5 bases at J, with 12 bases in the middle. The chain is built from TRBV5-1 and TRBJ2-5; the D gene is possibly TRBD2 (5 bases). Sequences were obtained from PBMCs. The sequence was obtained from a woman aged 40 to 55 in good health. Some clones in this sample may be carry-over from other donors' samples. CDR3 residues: CASSREGLETQYF. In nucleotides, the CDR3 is TGCGCCAGCAGCCGAGAGGGCCTTGAGACCCAGTACTTC.